These 5 T cell receptor beta chains originate from one sample sequenced in a study of cytomegalovirus exposure and HLA in healthy donors (dated by TCRdb to the late 2010s). Receptor amplification or capture employed the immunoSEQ multiplex PCR assay. For the multiplex PCR, a mixture combining 60 forward primers for TCR Vbeta segments and 13 reverse primers for TCR Jbeta segments was used. TCRdb stores this immuneACCESS table with in-frame sequences only. Part of the clones is absent; in the studies checked, under half of the shortfall reflects unresolved V genes, and no reason is known for the rest. This sample lists approximately 110,000 clones; approximately 72% were detected once. The ten largest clones take up less than 2.5% of the sample. The sequenced sample consisted of PBMCs. Source of these receptors: a man aged 25-45 years in good health and CMV-seronegative.

In this sample, this clone turned up a few times. The CDR3 DNA reads as TGTGCCAGTGGGCTTACCGAGCAGTACTTC. Protein product: CASGLTEQYF. The genes are TRBV13 and TRBJ2-7, with unresolved D. V shed 9 bases and J shed 6 bases, with 9 bases lying between them. Germline lookup yields CDR1 PRHDT and CDR2 FYEKMQ (reference sequence). This CDR3 is 10 amino acids long.

This clone was recorded a few times. CDR3 DNA sequence: TGTGCCAGCAGTCTCGGCGGACAGGGTGGAGAGACCCAGTACTTC. Translated: CASSLGGQGGETQYF. The chain employs TRBV6-6 and TRBJ2-5, with TRBD1 identical over 8 bases. This CDR3 contains 15 residues. The V gene end was trimmed by 5 bases and the J gene end by 4 bases; junction bases not matched to a gene: 9. The V gene's germline CDR1 is MNHNY and CDR2 SVGAGI (reference sequence).

This clone was observed a handful of times. The J gene is TRBJ2-3, the V gene TRBV14; TRBD1 matches at 9 bases. The CDR3 is 17 amino acids. Germline lookup yields CDR1 SGHDN and CDR2 FVKESK. The trim removed 3 bases at V and 11 bases at J, leaving 18 bases unmatched. CDR3 loop: CASSQKAGQGQLHGQYF. CDR3 in DNA: TGTGCCAGCAGCCAGAAGGCGGGACAGGGCCAATTGCATGGGCAGTATTTT.

This clone was counted between two and nine times. CDR3 protein: CSVVGLAGVYEQYF. CDR3 coding DNA: TGCAGCGTTGTAGGGCTAGCGGGTGTCTACGAGCAGTACTTC. The chain has TRBV29-1 and TRBJ2-7; 8 bases line up with TRBD2. The V gene's germline CDR1 is SQVTM and CDR2 ANQGSEA. J lost 3 bases, V lost 4 bases, and 8 bases had no gene match. The CDR3 length is 14 residues.

This clone was recorded a few times. This chain uses TRBV5-1 with TRBJ2-6, with D uncertain. The germline V gene has CDR1 SGHRS and CDR2 YFSETQ. The V end lost 2 bases, the J end lost 0 bases, and 9 bases lay between the germline ends. The CDR3 covers 16 residues. The CDR3 reads CASSLTFSSGANVLTF. CDR3 coding DNA: TGCGCCAGCAGCTTAACCTTTAGCTCTGGGGCCAACGTCCTGACTTTC.